These T cell receptor beta chains were read from a single sample in a study of CD8 T cells in ankylosing spondylitis. TCRdb processed the 5' RACE reads anew with MiXCR; each CDR3 protein has one entry. The sample yields a few hundred thousand distinct CDR3 sequences, about 10% seen once. The sequenced sample was blood, either unsorted or a sorted T cell fraction (not recorded which). The source of these receptors is a male donor with ankylosing spondylitis or in good health (not recorded which). CDR3s include the opening cysteine and the closing phenylalanine or tryptophan. The D gene is left open where the match is weak. Rows give clone size only sometimes, using once, few, many, or a class for an expanded clone.

TRBJ2-2 NA TRBV12-3/TRBV12-4 NA CASSPADENTGELFF TGTGCCAGCAGTCCCGCCGACGAGAACACCGGGGAGCTGTTTTTT
TRBJ2-1 few TRBV20-1 TRBD1 CSADRGLVGLGEQFF TGCAGTGCAGACAGGGGGCTGGTCGGGCTGGGTGAGCAGTTCTTC
TRBJ2-5 many TRBV5-1 TRBD1 CASTGTGGLETQYF TGCGCCAGTACCGGGACAGGGGGCTTGGAGACCCAGTACTTC
TRBJ2-3 many TRBV20-1 TRBD2 CSASYPSGGAGLLTDTQYF TGCAGTGCTAGCTACCCTAGCGGGGGGGCCGGGTTGTTAACAGATACGCAGTATTTT
TRBJ2-5 few TRBV15 NA CATLRALGGSGTQYF TGTGCCACCCTTCGGGCATTGGGTGGATCGGGGACCCAGTACTTC
TRBJ2-5 many TRBV6-1 TRBD1 CASPSSRQGSQETQYF TGTGCCAGCCCTTCCAGTCGACAGGGAAGTCAAGAGACCCAGTACTTC
TRBJ1-1 NA TRBV6-1 NA CASSEWQGRNTEAFF TGTGCCAGCAGTGAATGGCAAGGGAGGAACACTGAAGCTTTCTTT
TRBJ2-5 many TRBV29-1 TRBD2 CSAGLAGVHGETQYF TGCAGCGCTGGCCTGGCGGGAGTTCATGGGGAGACCCAGTACTTC
TRBJ2-5 many TRBV27 NA CASSRNPRETQYF TGTGCCAGCAGCCGTAATCCCAGGGAGACCCAGTACTTC
TRBJ1-1 many TRBV5-6 TRBD1 CASSHRGRNTEAFF TGTGCCAGCAGCCACAGGGGGCGGAACACTGAAGCTTTCTTT
TRBJ2-6 NA TRBV10-3 NA CAISESIIHGVSGANVLTF TGTGCCATCAGTGAGTCGATAATCCACGGGGTCTCTGGGGCCAACGTCCTGACTTTC
TRBJ1-5 few TRBV6-1 NA CASSEIQPQHF TGTGCCAGCAGTGAAATTCAGCCCCAGCATTTT
TRBJ2-3 many TRBV20-1 TRBD2 CSARIAGADTQYF TGCAGTGCTAGAATTGCGGGAGCAGATACGCAGTATTTT
TRBJ2-7 many TRBV20-1 NA CSAREAGSSYEQYF TGCAGTGCTAGAGAAGCGGGTAGCTCCTACGAGCAGTACTTC
TRBJ1-2 few TRBV5-1 NA CASSSDSIYGYTF TGCGCCAGCAGCTCGGATTCCATCTATGGCTACACCTTC
TRBJ2-5 many TRBV5-1 NA CASSFWDGEETQYF TGCGCCAGCAGCTTTTGGGACGGAGAAGAGACCCAGTACTTC
TRBJ2-3 many TRBV28 NA CASTSWASEADTQYF TGTGCCAGCACGAGCTGGGCTAGCGAGGCAGATACGCAGTATTTT
TRBJ2-7 few TRBV20-1 TRBD2 CSARYRGGKEQYF TGCAGTGCTAGATACCGGGGGGGGAAGGAGCAGTACTTC
TRBJ2-7 NA TRBV7-8 TRBD1 CASSRTPPGTGGSYEQYF TGTGCCAGTAGCAGAACGCCCCCGGGGACAGGGGGGAGTTACGAGCAGTACTTC
TRBJ2-2 NA TRBV30 NA CAWNPTGELFF TGTGCCTGGAATCCGACAGGGGAGCTGTTTTTT
TRBJ2-1 many TRBV12-3/TRBV12-4 NA CASSLVPGNNEQFF TGTGCCAGCAGTTTAGTTCCGGGTAACAATGAGCAGTTCTTC